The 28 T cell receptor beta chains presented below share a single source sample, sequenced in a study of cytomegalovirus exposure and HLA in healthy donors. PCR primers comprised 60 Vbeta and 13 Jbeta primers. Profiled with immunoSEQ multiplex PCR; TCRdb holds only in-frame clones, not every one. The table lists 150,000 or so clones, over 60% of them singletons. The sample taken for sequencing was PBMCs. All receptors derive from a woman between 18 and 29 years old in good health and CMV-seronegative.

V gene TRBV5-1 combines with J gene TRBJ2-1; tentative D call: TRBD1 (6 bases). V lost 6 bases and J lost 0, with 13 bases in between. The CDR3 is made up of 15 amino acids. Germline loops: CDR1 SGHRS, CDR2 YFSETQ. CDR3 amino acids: CASMRQASSYNEQFF. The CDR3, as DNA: TGCGCCAGCATGAGACAGGCGAGCTCCTACAATGAGCAGTTCTTC.

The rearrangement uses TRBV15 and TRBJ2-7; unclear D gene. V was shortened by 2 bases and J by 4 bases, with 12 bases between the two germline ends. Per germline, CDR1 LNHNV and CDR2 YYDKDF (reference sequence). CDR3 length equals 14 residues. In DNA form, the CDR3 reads TGTGCCACCAGCAGATCAGACCAGACTTACGAGCAGTACGTC. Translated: CATSRSDQTYEQYV.

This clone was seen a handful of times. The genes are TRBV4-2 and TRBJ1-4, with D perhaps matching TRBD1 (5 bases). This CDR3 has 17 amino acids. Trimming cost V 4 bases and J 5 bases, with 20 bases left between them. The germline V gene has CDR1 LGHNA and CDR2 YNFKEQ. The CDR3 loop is CASSPAGGGLGNEKLFF. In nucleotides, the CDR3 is TGTGCCAGCAGCCCCGCCGGGGGAGGGTTGGGCAATGAAAAACTGTTTTTT.

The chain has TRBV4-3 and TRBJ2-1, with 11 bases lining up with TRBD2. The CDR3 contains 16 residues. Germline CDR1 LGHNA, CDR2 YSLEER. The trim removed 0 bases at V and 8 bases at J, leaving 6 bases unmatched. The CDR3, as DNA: TGCGCCAGCAGCCAAGAGGATAGCGGGAGGGGCGATGAGCAGTTCTTC. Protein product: CASSQEDSGRGDEQFF.

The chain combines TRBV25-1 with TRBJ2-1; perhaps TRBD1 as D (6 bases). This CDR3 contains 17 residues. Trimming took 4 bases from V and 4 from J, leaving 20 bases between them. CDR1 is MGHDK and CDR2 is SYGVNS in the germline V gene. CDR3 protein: CASSGGRDTGTYNEQFF. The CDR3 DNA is TGTGCCAGCAGTGGCGGCCGGGACACGGGTACATACAATGAGCAGTTCTTC.

The CDR3 DNA sequence: TGTGCCAGCAGTTTATCAGCGGGCTCCTACAATGAGCAGTTCTTC. It encodes CASSLSAGSYNEQFF. The chain employs TRBV27 and TRBJ2-1, with a tentative D call TRBD2 (6 bases). V shed 0 bases and J shed 0 bases, with 6 bases lying between them. The CDR3 loop spans 15 amino acids. The germline CDR1 and CDR2 sequences are MNHEY and SMNVEV (reference sequence).

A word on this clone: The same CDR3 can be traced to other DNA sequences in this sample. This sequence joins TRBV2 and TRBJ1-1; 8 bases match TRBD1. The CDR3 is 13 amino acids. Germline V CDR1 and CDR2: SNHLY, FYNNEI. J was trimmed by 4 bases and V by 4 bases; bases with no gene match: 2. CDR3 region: CASSGQGSTEAFF. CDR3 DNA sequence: TGTGCCAGCAGTGGACAGGGGAGCACTGAAGCTTTCTTT.

The CDR3 nucleotides read TGTGCCAGCAGCTTCAGCCCGGGAGGGGAAGGCTACACCTTC. It translates to CASSFSPGGEGYTF. The V call is TRBV11-3, the J call TRBJ1-2; weak D call: TRBD1 (5 bases). Germline-derived CDR1 and CDR2 are SGHNT and YENEEA. V lost 3 bases and J 8 bases, leaving 16 bases between the germline ends. The CDR3 loop spans 14 amino acids.

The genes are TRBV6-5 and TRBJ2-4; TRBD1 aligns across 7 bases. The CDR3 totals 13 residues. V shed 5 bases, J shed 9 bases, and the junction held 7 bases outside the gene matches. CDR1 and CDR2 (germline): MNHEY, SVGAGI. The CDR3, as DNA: TGTGCCAGCAGTGACAGGGAGTTGGCCATTCAGTACTTC. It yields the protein CASSDRELAIQYF.

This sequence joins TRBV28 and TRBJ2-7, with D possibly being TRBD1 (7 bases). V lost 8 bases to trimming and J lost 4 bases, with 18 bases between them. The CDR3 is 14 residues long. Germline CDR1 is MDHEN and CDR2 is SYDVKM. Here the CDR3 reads CASRRGARGYEQYF. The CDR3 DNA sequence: TGTGCCAGCCGCAGGGGGGCACGGGGATACGAGCAGTACTTC.

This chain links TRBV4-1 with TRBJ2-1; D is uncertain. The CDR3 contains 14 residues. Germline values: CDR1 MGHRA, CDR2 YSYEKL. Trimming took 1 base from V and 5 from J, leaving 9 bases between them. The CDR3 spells CASSQVEVNNEQFF. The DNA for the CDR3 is TGCGCCAGCAGCCAAGTCGAGGTCAACAATGAGCAGTTCTTC.

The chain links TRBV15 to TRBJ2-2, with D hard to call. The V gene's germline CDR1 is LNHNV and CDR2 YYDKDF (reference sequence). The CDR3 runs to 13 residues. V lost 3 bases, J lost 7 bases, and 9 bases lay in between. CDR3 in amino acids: CATSRADHGELFF. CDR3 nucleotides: TGTGCCACCAGCAGGGCTGATCACGGGGAGCTGTTTTTT.

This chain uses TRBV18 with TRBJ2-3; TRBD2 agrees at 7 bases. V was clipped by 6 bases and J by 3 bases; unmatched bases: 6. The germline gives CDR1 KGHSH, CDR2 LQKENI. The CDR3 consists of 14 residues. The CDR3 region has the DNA TGTGCCAGCTCGGCAGCGGGGAGGACAGATACGCAGTATTTT. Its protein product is CASSAAGRTDTQYF. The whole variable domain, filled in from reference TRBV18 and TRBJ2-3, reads NAGVMQNPRHLVRRRGQEARLRCSPMKGHSHVYWYRQLPEEGLKFMVYLQKENIIDESGMPKERFSAEFPKEGPSILRIQQVVRGDSAAYFCASSAAGRTDTQYFGPGTRLTVL.

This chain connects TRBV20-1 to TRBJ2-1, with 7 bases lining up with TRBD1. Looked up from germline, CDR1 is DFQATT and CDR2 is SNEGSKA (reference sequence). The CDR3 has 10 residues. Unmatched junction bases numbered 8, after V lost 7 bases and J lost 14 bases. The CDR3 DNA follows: TGCAGTGGCACAACAGGGGACGAGTTCTTC. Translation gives CSGTTGDEFF.

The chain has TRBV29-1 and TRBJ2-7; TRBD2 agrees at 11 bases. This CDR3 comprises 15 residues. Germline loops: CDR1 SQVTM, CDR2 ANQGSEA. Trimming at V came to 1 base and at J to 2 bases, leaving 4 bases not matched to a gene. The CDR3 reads CSVEGRLAGTYEQYF. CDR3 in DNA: TGCAGCGTTGAAGGGCGACTAGCGGGGACCTACGAGCAGTACTTC.

CDR3 in amino acids: CASSLLQADSSQHF. In nucleotides, the CDR3 is TGTGCCAGCAGCTTACTTCAGGCAGACAGCTCCCAGCATTTT. The chain employs TRBV7-2 and TRBJ1-5, with D perhaps matching TRBD1 (5 bases). Germline assignment: CDR1 SGHTA and CDR2 FQGNSA. The V end lost 2 bases, the J end lost 11 bases, and 16 bases lay between the germline ends. This CDR3 region has 14 residues.

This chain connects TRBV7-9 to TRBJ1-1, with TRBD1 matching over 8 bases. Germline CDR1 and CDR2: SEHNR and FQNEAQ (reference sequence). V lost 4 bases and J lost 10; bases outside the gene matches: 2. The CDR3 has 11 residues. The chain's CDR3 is CASSSDRVAFF. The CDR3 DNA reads TGTGCCAGCAGCTCGGACAGGGTAGCTTTCTTT.

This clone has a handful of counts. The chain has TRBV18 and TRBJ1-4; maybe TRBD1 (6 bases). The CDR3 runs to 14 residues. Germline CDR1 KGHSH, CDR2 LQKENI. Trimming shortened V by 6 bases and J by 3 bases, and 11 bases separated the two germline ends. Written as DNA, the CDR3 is TGTGCCAGCTCTCTGGACAGCCCTAATGAAAAACTGTTTTTT. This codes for CASSLDSPNEKLFF.

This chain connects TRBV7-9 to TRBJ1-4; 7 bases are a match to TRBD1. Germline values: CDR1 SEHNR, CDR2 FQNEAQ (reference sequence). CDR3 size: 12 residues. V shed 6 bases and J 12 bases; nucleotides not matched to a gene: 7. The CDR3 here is CASRPGGGELFF. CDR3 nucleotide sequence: TGTGCCAGCAGACCAGGGGGTGGGGAACTGTTTTTT. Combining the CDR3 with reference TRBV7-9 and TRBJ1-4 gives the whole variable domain DTGVSQNPRHKITKRGQNVTFRCDPISEHNRLYWYRQTLGQGPEFLTYFQNEAQLEKSRLLSDRFSAERPKGSFSTLEIQRTEQGDSAMYLCASRPGGGELFFGSGTQLSVL.

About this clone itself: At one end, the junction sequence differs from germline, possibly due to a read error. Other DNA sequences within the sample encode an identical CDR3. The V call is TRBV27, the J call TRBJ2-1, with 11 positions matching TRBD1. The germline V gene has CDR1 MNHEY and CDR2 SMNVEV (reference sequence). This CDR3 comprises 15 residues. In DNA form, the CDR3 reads TGTGCTAGCAGACGGACAGGGGGCGGCTACAATGAGCAGTTCTTC. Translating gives CASRRTGGGYNEQFF.

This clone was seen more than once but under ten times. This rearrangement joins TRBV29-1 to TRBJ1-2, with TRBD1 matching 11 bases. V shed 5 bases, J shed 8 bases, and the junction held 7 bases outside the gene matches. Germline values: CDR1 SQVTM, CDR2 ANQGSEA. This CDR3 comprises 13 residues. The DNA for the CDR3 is TGCAGCGTTTTAGGACAGGGGGCACAAGGCTACACCTTC. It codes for CSVLGQGAQGYTF.

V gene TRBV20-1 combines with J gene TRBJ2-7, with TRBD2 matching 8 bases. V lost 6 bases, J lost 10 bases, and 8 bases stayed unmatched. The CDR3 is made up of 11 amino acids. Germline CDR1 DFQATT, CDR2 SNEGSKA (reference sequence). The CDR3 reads CSANRGGPQYF. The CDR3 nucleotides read TGCAGTGCAAATCGGGGGGGCCCTCAGTACTTC.

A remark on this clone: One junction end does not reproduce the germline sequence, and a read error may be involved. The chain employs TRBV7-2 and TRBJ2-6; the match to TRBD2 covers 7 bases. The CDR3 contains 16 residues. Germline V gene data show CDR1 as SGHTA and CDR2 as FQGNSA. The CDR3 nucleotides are TGTGCCAGCAGCTTAGGATGGCCGAGCGGGGCCAACGGCCTGACTTTC. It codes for CASSLGWPSGANGLTF.

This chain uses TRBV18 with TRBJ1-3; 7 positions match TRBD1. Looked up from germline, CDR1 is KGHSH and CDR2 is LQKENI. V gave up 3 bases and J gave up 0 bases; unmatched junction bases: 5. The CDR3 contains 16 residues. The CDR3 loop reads CASSPPGGRSGNTIYF. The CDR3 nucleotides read TGTGCCAGCTCACCCCCAGGGGGACGCTCTGGAAACACCATATATTTT.

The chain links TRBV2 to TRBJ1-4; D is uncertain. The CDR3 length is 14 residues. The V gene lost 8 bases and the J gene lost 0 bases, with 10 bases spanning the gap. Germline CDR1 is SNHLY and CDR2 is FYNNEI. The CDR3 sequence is CASCGSTTNEKLFF. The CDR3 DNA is TGTGCCAGCTGTGGGAGCACAACTAATGAAAAACTGTTTTTT.

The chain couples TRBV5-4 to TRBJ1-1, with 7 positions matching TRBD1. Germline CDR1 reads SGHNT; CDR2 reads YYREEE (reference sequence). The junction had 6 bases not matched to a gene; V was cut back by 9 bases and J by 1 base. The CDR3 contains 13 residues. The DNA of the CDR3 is TGTGCCAACATGGACAGGCCGAACACTGAAGCTTTCTTT. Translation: CANMDRPNTEAFF.

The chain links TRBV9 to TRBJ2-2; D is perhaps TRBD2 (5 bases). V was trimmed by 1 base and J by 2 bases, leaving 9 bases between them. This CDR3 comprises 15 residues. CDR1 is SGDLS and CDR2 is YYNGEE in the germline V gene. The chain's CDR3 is CASSVRGYNTGELFF. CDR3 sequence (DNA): TGTGCCAGCAGCGTAAGAGGGTATAACACCGGGGAGCTGTTTTTT.

The CDR3 loop reads CASNKNTEAFF. CDR3 nucleotides: TGTGCCAGCAACAAGAACACTGAAGCTTTCTTT. V gene TRBV28 combines with J gene TRBJ1-1; no firm D call. The CDR3 sequence is 11 residues long. The V and J ends lost 7 bases and 1 base respectively, with 4 bases between them. In germline, CDR1 is MDHEN, CDR2 SYDVKM.